A selection of T cell receptor beta chains follows, all from one sample in a study of metastatic and nonmetastatic thyroid tumors. MiXCR re-clonotyped the PCR reads for TCRdb. The repertoire holds fewer than 5,500 clones, with 35% to 40% as singletons. Sequenced input: adjacent normal tissue. Receptors originate from a female donor with papillary thyroid cancer or a benign thyroid nodule (not recorded which). Some clones in this sample may be carry-over from other donors' samples. Both conserved end residues are part of each CDR3. Each record gives: V gene, CDR3 length, D gene, CDR3 protein. The D gene is left open where the match is weak.

v_call: TRBV30; cdr3_length: 14; d_call: NA; cdr3_aa: CAWSLGLRGYEQYF
v_call: TRBV12-5; cdr3_length: 14; d_call: TRBD1; cdr3_aa: CASGRENTGGAYTF
v_call: TRBV12-3/TRBV12-4; cdr3_length: 15; d_call: TRBD2; cdr3_aa: CASSLGSGGADTQYF
v_call: TRBV13; cdr3_length: 14; d_call: NA; cdr3_aa: CASSLVRAYNEQFF
v_call: TRBV27; cdr3_length: 15; d_call: NA; cdr3_aa: CASSPRLTSSYEQYF
v_call: TRBV5-1; cdr3_length: 14; d_call: NA; cdr3_aa: CASGSQGSSYEQYF
v_call: TRBV15; cdr3_length: 14; d_call: TRBD1; cdr3_aa: CATSREGDRYGYTF
v_call: TRBV20-1; cdr3_length: 18; d_call: TRBD2; cdr3_aa: CSARTSGIFVESYNEQFF
v_call: TRBV20-1; cdr3_length: 15; d_call: TRBD2; cdr3_aa: CSASPGGGGDNEQFF
v_call: TRBV7-2; cdr3_length: 14; d_call: NA; cdr3_aa: CASSLGTVAYEQYF
v_call: TRBV20-1; cdr3_length: 14; d_call: TRBD1; cdr3_aa: CSAQRQGGTDTQYF
v_call: TRBV7-2; cdr3_length: 15; d_call: TRBD2; cdr3_aa: CASSRTSGGADTQYF
v_call: TRBV11-3; cdr3_length: 14; d_call: NA; cdr3_aa: CASSLHREMFEAFF
v_call: TRBV7-2; cdr3_length: 14; d_call: NA; cdr3_aa: CASGELGGGDTQYF
v_call: TRBV9; cdr3_length: 15; d_call: NA; cdr3_aa: CASSPRATDSYGYTF
v_call: TRBV20-1; cdr3_length: 15; d_call: NA; cdr3_aa: CSVRESQHIGEKLFF
v_call: TRBV11-3; cdr3_length: 12; d_call: NA; cdr3_aa: CASEVGRGEQYF
v_call: TRBV11-2; cdr3_length: 14; d_call: NA; cdr3_aa: CASSLSSAYNEQFF
v_call: TRBV11-2; cdr3_length: 15; d_call: NA; cdr3_aa: CASSLLGGGTYEQYF
v_call: TRBV7-3; cdr3_length: 15; d_call: TRBD1; cdr3_aa: CASSPGQTSGDGYTF
v_call: TRBV6-1; cdr3_length: 15; d_call: NA; cdr3_aa: CASSTSPTGARPQHF
v_call: TRBV6-1; cdr3_length: 15; d_call: TRBD2; cdr3_aa: CASSGTSGNTGELFF
v_call: TRBV6-6; cdr3_length: 15; d_call: TRBD1; cdr3_aa: CASSSPGTGDYGYTF
v_call: TRBV6-1; cdr3_length: 11; d_call: NA; cdr3_aa: CASSEWAEAFF
v_call: TRBV6-2/TRBV6-3; cdr3_length: 16; d_call: TRBD1; cdr3_aa: CASSYDVQGARDEQFF
v_call: TRBV28; cdr3_length: 17; d_call: TRBD2; cdr3_aa: CASSWVRSGISKNIQYF
v_call: TRBV20-1; cdr3_length: 12; d_call: NA; cdr3_aa: CSWELVGNIQYF
v_call: TRBV28; cdr3_length: 16; d_call: NA; cdr3_aa: CASSNSPGLSTDTQDF
v_call: TRBV20-1; cdr3_length: 13; d_call: TRBD1; cdr3_aa: CSARDVQGDTQYF
v_call: TRBV18; cdr3_length: 16; d_call: TRBD1; cdr3_aa: CASSPRLEGQDGGYTF
v_call: TRBV9; cdr3_length: 16; d_call: NA; cdr3_aa: CASSVGVAATSNEQFF
v_call: TRBV20-1; cdr3_length: 15; d_call: NA; cdr3_aa: CSASGDRGPGVEQFF
v_call: TRBV20-1; cdr3_length: 13; d_call: NA; cdr3_aa: CSVPAALAYEQYF
v_call: TRBV6-2/TRBV6-3; cdr3_length: 20; d_call: NA; cdr3_aa: CASRKGGVEGSGTSNQPQHF
v_call: TRBV9; cdr3_length: 16; d_call: NA; cdr3_aa: CASSSRTSLTANEQFF
v_call: TRBV4-3; cdr3_length: 15; d_call: TRBD1; cdr3_aa: CASSQEGTANEKLFF
v_call: TRBV6-4; cdr3_length: 19; d_call: NA; cdr3_aa: CASSDSVFVTEANTGELFF
v_call: TRBV6-1; cdr3_length: 13; d_call: TRBD1; cdr3_aa: CASSRQGAGELFF
v_call: TRBV19; cdr3_length: 12; d_call: NA; cdr3_aa: CASSESRGEQYF
v_call: TRBV6-1; cdr3_length: 13; d_call: NA; cdr3_aa: CASSVRTDQPQHF
v_call: TRBV12-3/TRBV12-4; cdr3_length: 17; d_call: NA; cdr3_aa: CASSPTGGAVGWTEAFF
v_call: TRBV7-3; cdr3_length: 14; d_call: NA; cdr3_aa: CASSYGRGQDTQYF
v_call: TRBV20-1; cdr3_length: 14; d_call: TRBD2; cdr3_aa: CSARVTSGLYEQYF
v_call: TRBV5-5; cdr3_length: 14; d_call: NA; cdr3_aa: CASSFSGSYNEQFF
v_call: TRBV20-1; cdr3_length: 11; d_call: TRBD2; cdr3_aa: CSALKRGEQFF
v_call: TRBV11-1; cdr3_length: 13; d_call: NA; cdr3_aa: CASSLNRENIQYF
v_call: TRBV6-1; cdr3_length: 13; d_call: NA; cdr3_aa: CASSPGPNYGYTF
v_call: TRBV20-1; cdr3_length: 17; d_call: TRBD2; cdr3_aa: CSATNGTSGRAVNEQYF